This T cell receptor (beta chain) was recovered during a study of blood T cell repertoires in COVID-19 (dated by TCRdb to about 2020). With regard to the full study: Samples from collaborators originated in the United States, Italy and Spain and spanned both the acute and convalescent phases of COVID-19. The material from the prospective study consisted of cDNA or gDNA derived from T cells, B-cell-depleted T cells, or PBMCs. Deeply sampled blood TCRbeta repertoires from subjects exposed to, actively infected with, or recovered from COVID-19 were included in the dataset. A freely available public database, intended as a resource for researchers studying the immune response to SARS-CoV-2, is where the repertoires were released. The samples were drawn from the first 160 participants of the ongoing ImmuneRACE study and from roughly 1,300 subjects provided by 6 global collaborators. The sample metadata nearly always contained a de-identified subject ID, COVID-19 status, age in years and sex. HLA class I and class II types, where available, came from metadata supplied by the sample provider rather than from assay-based typing. What the work shows at the level of the full study, not this receptor alone: How much clinical and demographic metadata was included differed by source and by participant, and the metadata was provided uncurated.

This clone was detected a few times. Its antigen is currently not known. The record has no base qualities; no much larger clone is one base away. The collaborating institutions used their own protocols to collect whole blood in K2EDTA tubes. For TCRbeta analysis, collaborators shipped samples in one of three forms: frozen whole blood, isolated PBMCs, or DNA extracted from either of those sample types. The immunoSEQ Assay, a bias-controlled multiplex PCR, was used to amplify TCRbeta CDR3 regions from genomic DNA. The authors processed their data as follows. The number of nucleated cells in each sample was estimated from the amplification of reference gene primers within the assay. To quantify the absolute abundance of each unique TCRbeta CDR3 rearrangement, sequence reads were collapsed and filtered. For each sample, productive Simpson clonality was calculated by taking the square root of Simpson's diversity index across productive rearrangements. In TCRdb, the immuneACCESS table is reduced to in-frame sequences with V and J assigned. These tables do not hold every clone; where another copy was compared, an unresolved V gene accounts for under half, and the others remain unexplained. The V and J calls and clone size were taken over from that table, and D and trimming were inferred from the DNA. This sample lists roughly 120,000 clones; approximately 88% were detected once. The top ten hold 0.8% to 0.9% of the sample.

Reading the germline V gene (reference sequence) gives CDR1 LGHDT and CDR2 YNNKEL. Taken from cysteine to phenylalanine, the CDR3 has 15 residues. Kept here is only the CDR3 DNA, which spans 45 bases and is read in frame from base 1. V has 2 bases trimmed and J has 5 bases trimmed; junction bases matching no gene number 5. The receptor comes from a woman in her 70s with acute or convalescent COVID-19. The chain was built from TRBV3-1 (or the pseudogene TRBV3-2) and TRBJ2-1; 8 junctional bases match TRBD2. The sample comprised peripheral blood. The CDR3 corresponds to CASSQFGGGNNEQFF. The base sequence is TGTGCCAGCAGCCAATTTGGCGGGGGGAACAATGAGCAGTTCTTC.